These 13 T cell receptor beta chains were sequenced from one sample in a study of shared clonotypes between healthy human individuals. Assay: immunoSEQ multiplex PCR; the TCRdb copy retains only in-frame clones and omits some. The sample has around 1.1 million clones, 70% to 80% seen once. The source material was memory CD4+ T cells from PBMCs. Subset given: CD45RA-negative fraction. The receptors derive from a man between 18 and 29 years old in good health. Some clones in this sample may be carry-over from other donors' samples.

The chain joins TRBV4-1 to TRBJ1-1; TRBD1 matches 9 bases. Germline V gene data show CDR1 as MGHRA and CDR2 as YSYEKL. Losses at the gene ends were 0 bases for V and 0 bases for J; bases not matched to a gene: 8. The CDR3 is 18 residues long. The CDR3, as DNA: TGCGCCAGCAGCCAAGACCGACAGGGGGTCGTGATGAACACTGAAGCTTTCTTT. It is translated as CASSQDRQGVVMNTEAFF.

The CDR3, as DNA: TGTGCCTGGAGTGTCTTCGAGACCCAGTACTTC. Protein sequence: CAWSVFETQYF. The chain links TRBV30 to TRBJ2-5, with D hard to call. The CDR3 runs 11 residues. The V end lost 0 bases, the J end lost 5 bases, and 4 bases lay between the germline ends. CDR1 is GTSNPN and CDR2 is SVGIG in the germline V gene (reference sequence).

The rearrangement links TRBV18 to TRBJ1-1; D is unresolved. This CDR3 is 13 amino acids long. CDR1 is KGHSH and CDR2 is LQKENI in the germline V gene. With 4 bases removed from V and 0 bases from J, the gap between germline ends came to 6 bases. The CDR3, as DNA: TGTGCCAGCTCACAGATTGTGAACACTGAAGCTTTCTTT. This translates into CASSQIVNTEAFF.

Comment on this clone: Other DNA sequences from this sample encode an identical CDR3 as well. This chain links TRBV5-6 with TRBJ2-6, with D unclear. The V end lost 2 bases, the J end lost 4 bases, and 10 bases lay between the germline ends. The V gene's germline CDR1 is SGHDT and CDR2 YYEEEE. This CDR3 comprises 15 residues. CDR3 coding DNA: TGTGCCAGCAGCTTAGGTGTCTCCGGGGCCAACGTCCTGACTTTC. Residues: CASSLGVSGANVLTF. Looking up the rest from reference TRBV5-6 and TRBJ2-6 gives the full variable domain: DAGVTQSPTHLIKTRGQQVTLRCSPKSGHDTVSWYQQALGQGPQFIFQYYEEEERQRGNFPDRFSGHQFPNYSSELNVNALLLGDSALYLCASSLGVSGANVLTFGAGSRLTVL.

This clone appeared once. The chain has TRBV10-3 and TRBJ2-3, with 13 bases matching TRBD2. The trim removed 6 bases at V and 1 base at J, leaving 7 bases unmatched. The CDR3 covers 17 residues. Germline CDR1 is ENHRY and CDR2 is SYGVKD. The DNA of the CDR3 is TGTGCCATCAGGAGATACGGACTAGCGGGAGGCACAGATACGCAGTATTTT. It translates to CAIRRYGLAGGTDTQYF.

On this clone itself: This specimen includes other DNA sequences encoding the same CDR3. The V call is TRBV27, the J call TRBJ2-1; D is tentatively TRBD1 or TRBD2 (6 bases each). Germline V gives CDR1 MNHEY, CDR2 SMNVEV (reference sequence). This CDR3 is 15 amino acids long. V was clipped by 2 bases and J by 2 bases, with 10 bases between them. The chain's CDR3 is CASSLGGTTYNEQFF. The CDR3 nucleotides read TGTGCCAGCAGTTTAGGCGGGACAACCTACAATGAGCAGTTCTTC.

The chain carries TRBV18 and TRBJ1-1, with a tentative D call TRBD1 (6 bases). Germline lookup yields CDR1 KGHSH and CDR2 LQKENI. Between the trimmed V and J ends, which lost 3 bases and 1 base, there was a span of 12 bases. The CDR3 extends over 15 amino acids. CDR3 amino acids: CASSPLGDTNTEAFF. CDR3 DNA sequence: TGTGCCAGCTCACCTTTAGGGGACACGAACACTGAAGCTTTCTTT. Looking up the rest from reference TRBV18 and TRBJ1-1 gives the full variable domain: NAGVMQNPRHLVRRRGQEARLRCSPMKGHSHVYWYRQLPEEGLKFMVYLQKENIIDESGMPKERFSAEFPKEGPSILRIQQVVRGDSAAYFCASSPLGDTNTEAFFGQGTRLTVV.

About this clone: Different DNA sequences within this sample yield the same CDR3. The chain employs TRBV7-3 and TRBJ2-2, with D possibly TRBD2 on 5 matching bases. From germline, CDR1 is SGHTA and CDR2 FQGTGA. The CDR3 has 15 amino acids. V was pared by 2 bases and J by 0 bases, with 7 bases between. The chain's CDR3 is CASSLGGPNTGELFF. The CDR3 region has the DNA TGTGCCAGCAGCTTAGGCGGGCCGAACACCGGGGAGCTGTTTTTT.

This clone was found once. The same CDR3 is also encoded by other DNA sequences in this sample. V is TRBV28 and J is TRBJ1-3; D is uncertain. Per germline, CDR1 MDHEN and CDR2 SYDVKM. CDR3 size: 14 residues. V was pared by 6 bases and J by 0 bases, with 9 bases between. CDR3 sequence reads: CASRTGDSGNTIYF. The DNA of the CDR3 is TGTGCCAGCAGGACCGGGGACTCTGGAAACACCATATATTTT.

In this sample, this clone turned up many times. The chain links TRBV28 to TRBJ1-1; D is possibly TRBD1 (5 bases). The germline gives CDR1 MDHEN, CDR2 SYDVKM. V was clipped by 5 bases and J by 0 bases, with 19 bases between them. The CDR3 totals 17 residues. The CDR3 DNA follows: TGTGCCAGCAGTCCTACTATAGGGGCGACAATGAACACTGAAGCTTTCTTT. The encoded protein is CASSPTIGATMNTEAFF.

Worth noting for this clone: A junction end diverges from the germline sequence, so it may reflect a read error. CDR3 sequence reads: CASSYLGQTEDF. Here the CDR3 DNA reads TGTGCCAGCAGTTACCTTGGACAGACAGAAGACTTC. The chain has TRBV6-6 and TRBJ2-5, with D possibly TRBD1 on 6 matching bases. Per germline, CDR1 MNHNY and CDR2 SVGAGI (reference sequence). The CDR3 extends over 12 amino acids.

The genes are TRBV10-3 and TRBJ1-1; 8 bases match TRBD1. The CDR3 runs 15 residues. Germline V gives CDR1 ENHRY, CDR2 SYGVKD. J gave up 1 base and V 8 bases, and 9 bases lay outside the gene matches. CDR3 coding DNA: TGTGCCATCCAACTTTCGACAGGGGCGAACACTGAAGCTTTCTTT. This encodes CAIQLSTGANTEAFF.

The chain employs TRBV28 and TRBJ2-7, with D unclear. The CDR3 is made up of 13 amino acids. CDR1 and CDR2 from the germline V gene are MDHEN and SYDVKM. Trimming stripped 2 bases from V and 6 bases from J, with 11 bases between. The CDR3 here is CASSLGQVPEQYF. The CDR3 nucleotides are TGTGCCAGCAGTTTAGGGCAGGTCCCCGAGCAGTACTTC.